What follows describes a single TCR beta chain. These data belong to a study of blood T cell repertoires in COVID-19. On the study more broadly: T cells, B-cell-depleted T cells, or PBMCs provided the cDNA or gDNA that served as material.

Germline V gene lookup returns CDR1 SNHLY and CDR2 FYNNEI. With V trimmed by 3 bases and J by 1 base, 0 bases remained unmatched. The CDR3 is made up of 14 amino acids. As handled by the study authors: Estimates of nucleated cell counts were drawn from the amplification of reference gene primers. Some clones are missing from TCRdb's copy, which holds only in-frame ones; the method was immunoSEQ multiplex PCR. That table furnishes V, J and clone size, whereas the DNA furnished D and trimming. Altogether 250,000 to 350,000 clones are present, roughly 83% being singletons, with the ten largest covering roughly 1.5%.

The clonotype was recovered from a human donor with COVID-19, enrolled during active disease. The donor label of this sample is uncertain. Input material: peripheral blood. The chain recombines TRBV2 with TRBJ1-5, with 7 bases identical to TRBD1. The CDR3 DNA is TGTGCCAGCAGTGAGACAGGGAGCAATCAGCCCCAGCATTTT. Amino acid sequence: CASSETGSNQPQHF.